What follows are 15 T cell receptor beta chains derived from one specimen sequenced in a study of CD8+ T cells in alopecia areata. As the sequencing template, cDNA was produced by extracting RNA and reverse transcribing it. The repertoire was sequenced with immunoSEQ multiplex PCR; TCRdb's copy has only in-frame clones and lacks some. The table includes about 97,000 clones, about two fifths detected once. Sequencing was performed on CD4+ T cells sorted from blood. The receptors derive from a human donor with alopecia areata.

Here the CDR3 DNA reads TGTGCCACCAGCAGAGACCGGACAGGTCATGAGCAGTTCTTC. Translation: CATSRDRTGHEQFF. The chain is built from TRBV15 and TRBJ2-1; 7 bases match TRBD1. Per the germline V gene, CDR1 is LNHNV and CDR2 is YYDKDF (reference sequence). This CDR3 is 14 amino acids long. Trimming at V came to 0 bases and at J to 8 bases, leaving 4 bases not matched to a gene. Drawing the rest from reference TRBV15 and TRBJ2-1, the complete variable domain is DAMVIQNPRYQVTQFGKPVTLSCSQTLNHNVMYWYQQKSSQAPKLLFHYYDKDFNNEADTPDNFQSRRPNTSFCFLDIRSPGLGDTAMYLCATSRDRTGHEQFFGPGTRLTVL.

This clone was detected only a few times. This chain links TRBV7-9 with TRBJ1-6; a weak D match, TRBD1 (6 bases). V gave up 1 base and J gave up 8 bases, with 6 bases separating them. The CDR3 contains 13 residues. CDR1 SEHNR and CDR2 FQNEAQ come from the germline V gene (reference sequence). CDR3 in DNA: TGTGCCAGCAGCTTAGAGGGGGATTCACCCCTCCACTTT. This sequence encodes CASSLEGDSPLHF. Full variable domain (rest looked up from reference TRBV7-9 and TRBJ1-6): DTGVSQNPRHKITKRGQNVTFRCDPISEHNRLYWYRQTLGQGPEFLTYFQNEAQLEKSRLLSDRFSAERPKGSFSTLEIQRTEQGDSAMYLCASSLEGDSPLHFGNGTRLTVT.

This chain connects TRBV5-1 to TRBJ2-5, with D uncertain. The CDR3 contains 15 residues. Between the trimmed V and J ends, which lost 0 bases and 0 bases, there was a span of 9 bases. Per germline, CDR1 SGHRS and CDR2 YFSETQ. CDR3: CASSLVPRYQETQYF. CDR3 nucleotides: TGCGCCAGCAGCTTGGTCCCCAGGTACCAAGAGACCCAGTACTTC. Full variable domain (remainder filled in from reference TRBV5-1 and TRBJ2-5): KAGVTQTPRYLIKTRGQQVTLSCSPISGHRSVSWYQQTPGQGLQFLFEYFSETQRNKGNFPGRFSGRQFSNSRSEMNVSTLELGDSALYLCASSLVPRYQETQYFGPGTRLLVL.

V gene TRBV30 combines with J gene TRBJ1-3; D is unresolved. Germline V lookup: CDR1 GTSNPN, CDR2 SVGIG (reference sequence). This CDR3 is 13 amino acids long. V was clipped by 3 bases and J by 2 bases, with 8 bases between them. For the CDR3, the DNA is TGTGCCTGGAGAGTGGGTGCTGGAAACACCATATATTTT. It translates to CAWRVGAGNTIYF.

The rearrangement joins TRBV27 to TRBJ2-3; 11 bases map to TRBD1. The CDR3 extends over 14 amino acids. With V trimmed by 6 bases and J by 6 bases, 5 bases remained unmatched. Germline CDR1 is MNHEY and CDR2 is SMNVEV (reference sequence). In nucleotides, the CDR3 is TGTGCCAGCAGCCTGGACAGGGGGCGGGATACGCAGTATTTT. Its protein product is CASSLDRGRDTQYF.

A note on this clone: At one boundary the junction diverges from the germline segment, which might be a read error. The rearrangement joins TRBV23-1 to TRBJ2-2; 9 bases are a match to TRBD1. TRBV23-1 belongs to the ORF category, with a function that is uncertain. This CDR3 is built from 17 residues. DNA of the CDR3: TGCGCCAGCCGTCACATCGGGGACAGGGTGAACACCGGGGAGCTGTTTTTT. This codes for CASRHIGDRVNTGELFF.

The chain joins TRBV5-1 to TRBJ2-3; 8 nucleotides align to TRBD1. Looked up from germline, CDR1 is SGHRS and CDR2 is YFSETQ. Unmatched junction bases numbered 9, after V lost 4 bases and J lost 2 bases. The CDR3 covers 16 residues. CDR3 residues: CASSLTGGGLTDTQYF. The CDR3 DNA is TGCGCCAGCAGCCTCACAGGGGGAGGACTCACAGATACGCAGTATTTT. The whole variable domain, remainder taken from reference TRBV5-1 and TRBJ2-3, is KAGVTQTPRYLIKTRGQQVTLSCSPISGHRSVSWYQQTPGQGLQFLFEYFSETQRNKGNFPGRFSGRQFSNSRSEMNVSTLELGDSALYLCASSLTGGGLTDTQYFGPGTRLTVL.

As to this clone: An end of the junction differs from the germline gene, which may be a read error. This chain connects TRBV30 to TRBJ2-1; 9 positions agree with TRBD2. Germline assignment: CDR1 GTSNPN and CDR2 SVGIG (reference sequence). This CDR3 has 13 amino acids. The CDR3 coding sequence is TGTGCCTGGAGTCCCCCGACCGGGACTAGCCACCTCTTC. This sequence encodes CAWSPPTGTSHLF.

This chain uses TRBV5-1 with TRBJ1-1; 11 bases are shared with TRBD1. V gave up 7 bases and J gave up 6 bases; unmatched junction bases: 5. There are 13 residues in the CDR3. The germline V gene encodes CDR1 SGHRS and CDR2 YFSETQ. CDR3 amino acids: CASGTGGPPEAFF. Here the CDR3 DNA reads TGCGCCAGCGGGACAGGGGGTCCGCCTGAAGCTTTCTTT.

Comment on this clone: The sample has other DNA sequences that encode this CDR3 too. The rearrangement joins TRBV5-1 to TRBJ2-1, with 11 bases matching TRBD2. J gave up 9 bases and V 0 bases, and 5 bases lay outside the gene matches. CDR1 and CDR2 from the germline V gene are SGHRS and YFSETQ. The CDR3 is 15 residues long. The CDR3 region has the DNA TGCGCCAGCAGCTTGGTTCTAGCGGGAGGCAGTGAGCAGTTCTTC. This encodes CASSLVLAGGSEQFF.

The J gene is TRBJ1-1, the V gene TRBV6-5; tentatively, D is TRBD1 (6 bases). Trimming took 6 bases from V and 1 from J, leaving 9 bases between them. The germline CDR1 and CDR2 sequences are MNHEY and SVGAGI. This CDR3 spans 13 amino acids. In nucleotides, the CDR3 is TGTGCCAGCAGAGACAGGCCGAACACTGAAGCTTTCTTT. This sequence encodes CASRDRPNTEAFF.

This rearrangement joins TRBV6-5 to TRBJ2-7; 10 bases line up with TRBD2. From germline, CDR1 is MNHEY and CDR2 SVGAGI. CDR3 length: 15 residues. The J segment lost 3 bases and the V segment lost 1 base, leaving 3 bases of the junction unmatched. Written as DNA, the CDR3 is TGTGCCAGCAGTTACTGGGGACTAGCGATCTACGAGCAGTACTTC. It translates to CASSYWGLAIYEQYF.

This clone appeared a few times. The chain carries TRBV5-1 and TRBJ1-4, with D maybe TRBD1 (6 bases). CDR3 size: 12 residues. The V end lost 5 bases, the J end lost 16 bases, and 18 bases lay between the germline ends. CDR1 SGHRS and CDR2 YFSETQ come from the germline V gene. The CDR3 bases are TGCGCCAGCAGTTATAATCAGGGGAACGGGTTTTTT. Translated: CASSYNQGNGFF.

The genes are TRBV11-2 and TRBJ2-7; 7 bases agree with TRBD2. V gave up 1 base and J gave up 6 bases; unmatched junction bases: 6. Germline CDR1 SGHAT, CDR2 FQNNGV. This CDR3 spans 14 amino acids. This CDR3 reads CASSLVAGVREQYF. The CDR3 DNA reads TGTGCCAGCAGCTTAGTTGCGGGAGTACGCGAGCAGTACTTC.

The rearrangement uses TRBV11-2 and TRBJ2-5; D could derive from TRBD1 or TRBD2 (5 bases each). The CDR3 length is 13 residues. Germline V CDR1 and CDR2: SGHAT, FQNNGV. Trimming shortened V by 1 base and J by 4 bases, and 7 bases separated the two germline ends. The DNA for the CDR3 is TGTGCCAGCAGCTTAGCAGGGACAGAGACCCAGTACTTC. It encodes CASSLAGTETQYF.